Detailed here is one T cell receptor beta chain. Its antigen is currently unknown. The data were produced by immunoSEQ multiplex PCR, yet TCRdb's version contains in-frame clones alone and is incomplete. Of over 10,000 clones in the sample, under 97% are singletons; the top ten hold 2.5% to 3%. Germline loops: CDR1 SGHRS, CDR2 YFSETQ. V lost 1 base and J 4 bases, leaving 13 bases between the germline ends. The CDR3 is 15 amino acids. The sample originates from a study of neoadjuvant nivolumab and ipilimumab in lung cancer. General study points: TCR receptors were sequenced in few samples. Only two of four nivolumab-treated tumors gained richness and clonality by surgery.

This receptor was obtained from an adult with non-small cell lung cancer. The chain carries TRBV5-1 and TRBJ2-3, with D hard to call. Material: peripheral blood, obtained after neoadjuvant nivolumab, alone or with ipilimumab, at or shortly before surgery. The CDR3 DNA reads TGCGCCAGCAGCTTGTATAACCGGAACCCAGATACGCAGTATTTT. This gives the protein CASSLYNRNPDTQYF.